A single T cell receptor beta chain is shown here with its context. What it binds is not known. The entry originates in a study of vaccination and CD4 T cells after COVID-19. Time point: late sampling 161 to 241 days after vaccination in a few convalescent patients. The treatment was: roughly 11-day PBMC culture with coronavirus spike peptide pools or control peptides (ViraFEST assay). Oncomine TCR Beta short-read sequencing was applied to DNA from cultured CD4+ T cells. TCRdb called the PCR reads again in MiXCR, with one record for every CDR3 protein. The sample contains approximately 22,000 distinct CDR3 sequences, 42% of which appear only once. The sequences come from CD4+ T cells from blood, cultured in vitro, collected about 7 months after SARS-CoV-2 vaccination. The sequence was obtained from a human donor who had recovered from COVID-19.

DNA of the CDR3: TGTGCCAGCAGGCCGGGTAGTGGCGAGACCCAGTACTTC. Translating gives CASRPGSGETQYF. The V call is TRBV7-2, the J call TRBJ2-5, with unresolved D. The CDR3 contains 13 residues. The germline V gene has CDR1 SGHTA and CDR2 FQGNSA. The V end was cut by 6 bases, the J end by 5 bases, with 13 bases between.